This T cell receptor (beta chain) was recorded in a study of cytomegalovirus exposure and HLA in healthy donors. PCR was performed using 60 Vbeta and 13 Jbeta primers. TCRdb keeps only in-frame clones here, not all; method: immunoSEQ multiplex PCR. The sample comprises under 200,000 clones, approximately 86% of which are singletons, and around 1.5% rests with the top ten. V gave up 7 bases and J gave up 7 bases, with 15 bases separating them. CDR3 length: 13 residues. This clonotype originated in a male donor in good health and CMV-seronegative. The sequenced sample was PBMCs. The chain employs TRBV23-1 and TRBJ2-3; tentative D call: TRBD2 (6 bases). TRBV23-1 qualifies as an ORF whose function is uncertain. In DNA form, the CDR3 reads TGCGCCAGCATCCCGGTGGGGGGAAATACGCAGTATTTT. It codes for CASIPVGGNTQYF.